Listed here are 25 T cell receptor beta chains from one sample, sequenced in a study of metastatic and nonmetastatic thyroid tumors. There were no patients who had received any treatment before thyroid surgery. Using MiXCR, TCRdb reanalyzed the PCR reads. Of fewer than 40,000 clones listed, approximately 18% are singletons. Material: blood. The receptors stem from a male donor with papillary thyroid cancer or a benign thyroid nodule (not recorded which). Some clones in this sample may be carry-over from other donors' samples.

The J gene is TRBJ1-5, the V gene TRBV5-4; D is ambiguous. The germline V gene has CDR1 SGHNT and CDR2 YYREEE (reference sequence). Trimming cost V 2 bases and J 1 base, with 13 bases left between them. The CDR3 runs 16 residues. The CDR3 protein is CASSFCFWWSNQPQHF. Here the CDR3 DNA reads TGTGCCAGCAGCTTTTGCTTTTGGTGGAGCAATCAGCCCCAGCATTTT.

In its sample, this clone was seen many times. The CDR3 spells CASSQRDRSYEQYF. DNA of the CDR3: TGTGCCAGCAGCCAACGGGACAGGTCCTACGAGCAGTACTTC. This chain uses TRBV3-1 with TRBJ2-7; 8 positions agree with TRBD1. V shed 2 bases, J shed 1 base, and the junction held 1 base outside the gene matches. This CDR3 spans 14 amino acids. Germline loops: CDR1 LGHDT, CDR2 YNNKEL (reference sequence).

This clone came up many times. V and J are TRBV11-3 and TRBJ2-1; 13 nucleotides line up with TRBD2. The CDR3 sequence is 15 residues long. V shed 4 bases and J 10 bases; nucleotides not matched to a gene: 7. Germline CDR1 and CDR2: SGHNT and YENEEA. This chain's CDR3 is CASSSTSGRAGEQFF. The CDR3 DNA sequence: TGTGCCAGCAGCTCTACTAGCGGGAGGGCCGGGGAGCAGTTCTTC.

Of note for this clone: No conserved phenylalanine or tryptophan is present at the end of the CDR3, so a read error is the likely explanation. The V call is TRBV7-9, the J call TRBJ1-2; 9 nucleotides agree with TRBD1. Germline CDR1 and CDR2: SEHNR and FQNEAQ (reference sequence). V lost 1 base and J lost 7; bases outside the gene matches: 7. The CDR3 loop spans 15 amino acids. In DNA, the CDR3 is TGTGCCAGCAGCTTAGTAATTGCACAGGGGGCTGGCTACACCCTC. Its translation: CASSLVIAQGAGYTL.

This clone was detected ten times or more. This same CDR3 is encoded by further DNA sequences in the sample. The J gene is TRBJ2-5, the V gene TRBV7-9; 7 nucleotides agree with TRBD1. The germline CDR1 and CDR2 sequences are SEHNR and FQNEAQ (reference sequence). This CDR3 spans 12 amino acids. V trimming: 8 bases; J trimming: 5 bases; junction bases outside the gene matches: 5. CDR3 region: CASSGGRETQYF. CDR3 nucleotides: TGTGCCAGCTCAGGGGGACGGGAGACCCAGTACTTC.

Judged by abundance, this clone is medium-sized (0.01 to 0.1%). This chain links TRBV5-1 with TRBJ1-4; 7 nucleotides agree with TRBD1. The CDR3 covers 16 residues. The V segment lost 5 bases and the J segment 0 bases; nucleotides outside the gene matches: 7. The V gene's germline CDR1 is SGHRS and CDR2 YFSETQ. CDR3 sequence reads: CASSYTGAATNEKLFF. The CDR3 nucleotides read TGCGCCAGCAGTTACACAGGGGCTGCAACTAATGAAAAACTGTTTTTT.

In this sample, this clone turned up many times. This chain joins TRBV4-1 and TRBJ1-5, with D uncertain. Germline V gene lookup returns CDR1 MGHRA and CDR2 YSYEKL. The CDR3 length is 13 residues. Trimming left V 3 bases short and J 7 bases short, with 10 bases between. CDR3 coding DNA: TGCGCCAGCAGCCATGCGTTGGGCCAGCCCCAGCATTTT. Its protein product is CASSHALGQPQHF.

This clone was seen ten or more times. CDR3 DNA sequence: TGTGCCAGCAGTTTCGGGACAGACCAAGAGACCCAGTACTTC. As protein: CASSFGTDQETQYF. The chain is built from TRBV13 and TRBJ2-5, with 7 bases that match TRBD1. The CDR3 extends over 14 amino acids. Germline V CDR1 and CDR2: PRHDT, FYEKMQ (reference sequence). Trimming cost V 6 bases and J 0 bases; bases outside gene matches: 4.

This clone was recorded at least ten times. This chain joins TRBV6-1 and TRBJ1-5; a weak D match, TRBD1 (6 bases). The ends were cut back, 6 bases at V and 3 bases at J, with 12 bases in the middle. CDR3 size: 14 residues. Germline V gene data show CDR1 as MNHNS and CDR2 as SASEGT. The DNA of the CDR3 is TGTGCCAGCAGGGGGGCCGGAAACAATCAGCCCCAGCATTTT. This codes for CASRGAGNNQPQHF.

CDR3 residues: CASSEQEMASYEQYF. DNA of the CDR3: TGTGCCAGCAGCGAACAGGAGATGGCGTCCTACGAGCAGTACTTC. V and J are TRBV5-4 and TRBJ2-7; D perhaps matches TRBD1 (5 bases). Germline CDR1 SGHNT, CDR2 YYREEE (reference sequence). Trimming removed 4 bases at V and 1 base at J, with 15 bases between. The CDR3 totals 15 residues.

This clone was observed at least ten times. The rearrangement uses TRBV13 and TRBJ2-7, with D unresolved. V was shortened by 3 bases and J by 3 bases, with 12 bases between the two germline ends. Germline CDR1 and CDR2: PRHDT and FYEKMQ (reference sequence). This CDR3 spans 14 amino acids. This chain's CDR3 is CASSFYGQSYEQYF. DNA for the CDR3: TGTGCCAGCAGCTTTTACGGCCAGAGCTACGAGCAGTACTTC. Together with reference TRBV13 and TRBJ2-7, the CDR3 gives the full variable domain: AAGVIQSPRHLIKEKRETATLKCYPIPRHDTVYWYQQGPGQDPQFLISFYEKMQSDKGSIPDRFSAQQFSDYHSELNMSSLELGDSALYFCASSFYGQSYEQYFGPGTRLTVT.

V and J are TRBV7-2 and TRBJ1-2, with TRBD1 as a possible D gene (6 bases). The ends were cut back, 3 bases at V and 8 bases at J, with 16 bases in the middle. The CDR3 extends over 14 amino acids. Germline lookup yields CDR1 SGHTA and CDR2 FQGNSA. The DNA of the CDR3 is TGTGCCAGCAGCTTCGGACAGTGTGCAAGGGGCTACACCTTC. Protein: CASSFGQCARGYTF.

This clone was observed at least ten times. V gene TRBV12-3 or TRBV12-4 combines with J gene TRBJ2-3; D unclear. V lost 3 bases and J 9 bases, leaving 10 bases between the germline ends. The CDR3 is 12 amino acids. CDR3 region: CASSLGSRTQYF. The DNA of the CDR3 is TGTGCCAGCAGTTTGGGTTCAAGAACGCAGTATTTT.

J is TRBJ1-2 and V is TRBV20-1, with TRBD1 identical over 7 bases. The CDR3 totals 15 residues. Germline V gene data show CDR1 as DFQATT and CDR2 as SNEGSKA (reference sequence). V was clipped by 0 bases and J by 0 bases; unmatched bases: 4. The CDR3: CSARDRDSANYGYTF. Here the CDR3 DNA reads TGCAGTGCTAGAGATAGGGACAGCGCTAACTATGGCTACACCTTC.

By share, this clone ranks as medium-sized (0.01 to 0.1%). Within the sample, other DNA sequences also encode this same CDR3. The chain carries TRBV27 and TRBJ1-6; 10 bases fit TRBD1. V lost 8 bases to trimming and J lost 9 bases; unmatched junction nucleotides: 7. Germline loops: CDR1 MNHEY, CDR2 SMNVEV (reference sequence). This CDR3 contains 14 residues. The DNA for the CDR3 is TGTGCCAGCCGGGCCGGGACAGGGGTTTCACCCCTCCACTTT. It yields the protein CASRAGTGVSPLHF.

The chain recombines TRBV27 with TRBJ2-3; 10 bases fit TRBD2. The CDR3 runs to 14 residues. In germline, CDR1 is MNHEY, CDR2 SMNVEV (reference sequence). The ends lost 7 bases at V and 4 bases at J; junction bases unmatched: 5. The CDR3 region is CASTSGGAADTQYF. As DNA, the CDR3 is TGTGCCAGCACAAGCGGGGGGGCCGCAGATACGCAGTATTTT.

Comments on this clone: Sequence at one end of the junction differs from germline and may be a read error. CDR3 sequence (DNA): TGCGCCAGCATCTTGGGGACAGCATCTGGAGAGACCCAGTACTTC. This sequence encodes CASILGTASGETQYF. This chain connects TRBV5-1 to TRBJ2-5, with TRBD1 matching over 7 bases. Germline CDR1 is SGHRS and CDR2 is YFSETQ. There are 15 residues in the CDR3.

This clone was detected only a few times. The gene calls are TRBV6-1 and TRBJ1-5; D is perhaps TRBD1 (6 bases). V was shortened by 8 bases and J by 3 bases, with 14 bases between the two germline ends. The germline gives CDR1 MNHNS, CDR2 SASEGT. The CDR3 consists of 14 residues. DNA of the CDR3: TGTGCCAGCGCTACCGGGGGCCACAATCAGCCCCAGCATTTT. It encodes CASATGGHNQPQHF.

By its share, this clone is medium-sized (0.01 to 0.1%). The V call is TRBV7-8, the J call TRBJ2-2; D is unclear. Germline CDR1 SGHVS, CDR2 FQNEAQ. The CDR3 is made up of 12 amino acids. Trimming took off 9 bases at V and 6 bases at J, with 11 bases between the two ends. CDR3 amino acids: CASQMVAGELFF. For the CDR3, the DNA is TGTGCCAGTCAAATGGTCGCCGGGGAGCTGTTTTTT.

On this clone: At one end the junction does not follow the germline gene, possibly because of a read error. The chain recombines TRBV5-1 with TRBJ2-3; TRBD2 is a possible D gene (6 bases). CDR3 length equals 14 residues. Germline assignment: CDR1 SGHRS and CDR2 YFSETQ. The CDR3, as DNA: TGCGCTAGCAAGCTTGCGGGGATTGCAGATACGCACTATTTT. Residues: CASKLAGIADTHYF.

The table lists this clone with many counts. The chain links TRBV3-1 to TRBJ1-2; weak D call: TRBD1 (6 bases). Deletions cut 7 bases from V and 8 bases from J, with 17 bases between. The CDR3 runs 13 residues. Germline V gives CDR1 LGHDT, CDR2 YNNKEL (reference sequence). For the CDR3, the DNA is TGTGCCAGCACCCTGGGGGCGCAAGGAGGCTACACCTTC. This translates into CASTLGAQGGYTF.

This clone was seen a few times. The chain employs TRBV10-3 and TRBJ1-3; D is unclear. Per germline, CDR1 ENHRY and CDR2 SYGVKD. This CDR3 spans 11 amino acids. Trimming removed 4 bases from V and 7 bases from J, with 5 bases in between. CDR3 coding DNA: TGTGCCATCAGTGGTACGAACACCATATATTTT. As protein: CAISGTNTIYF.

This clone has more than one count but fewer than ten. V and J are TRBV12-3 or TRBV12-4 and TRBJ2-2; TRBD2 matches 8 bases. CDR3 length: 16 amino acids. Unmatched junction bases numbered 10, after V lost 3 bases and J lost 7 bases. The CDR3 here is CASSFRGGLVVGELFF. The DNA of the CDR3 is TGTGCCAGCAGTTTCCGGGGGGGCCTTGTGGTCGGGGAGCTGTTTTTT.

This clone appeared many times. The rearrangement joins TRBV4-1 to TRBJ1-5; D is possibly TRBD1 (5 bases). CDR3 length equals 15 residues. The V gene lost 0 bases and the J gene lost 7 bases, with 13 bases spanning the gap. CDR1 MGHRA and CDR2 YSYEKL come from the germline V gene. DNA for the CDR3: TGCGCCAGCAGCCAAGATTCCAGGGAAGGGCAGCCCCAGCATTTT. It is translated as CASSQDSREGQPQHF.

This clone showed up many times. The V call is TRBV7-2, the J call TRBJ1-3; D is ambiguous. The germline V gene encodes CDR1 SGHTA and CDR2 FQGNSA. The CDR3 covers 16 residues. The V gene lost 3 bases and the J gene lost 0 bases, with 12 bases spanning the gap. This CDR3 reads CASSFSYLSSGNTIYF. Here the CDR3 DNA reads TGTGCCAGCAGCTTTAGCTACTTGAGCTCTGGAAACACCATATATTTT.